This T cell receptor beta chain was identified during a study of a mutant IDH1 vaccine in newly diagnosed glioma. Time point reported: week 5, during vaccination. Mutant IDH1 20-mer peptide, at 300 ug, made up each vaccine dose, with topical imiquimod. Here immunoSEQ multiplex PCR was the method, and the copy in TCRdb shows in-frame clones only, minus some. The table records about 36,000 clones, more than 80% of them present only once. Remarks on this clone: Its specificity is not known.

The origin of this receptor is a man aged 45-65 years with glioma. The source was PBMCs, collected from a glioma patient whose treatment included an IDH1 peptide vaccine.

As DNA, the CDR3 is TGTGCCAGCAGTGTTACGGGACAGGGCTCCTATAATTCACCCCTCCACTTT. It encodes CASSVTGQGSYNSPLHF. V and J are TRBV6-1 and TRBJ1-6, with 9 nucleotides matching TRBD1. This CDR3 is built from 17 residues. V lost 4 bases, J lost 0 bases, and 4 bases stayed unmatched. Germline lookup yields CDR1 MNHNS and CDR2 SASEGT.